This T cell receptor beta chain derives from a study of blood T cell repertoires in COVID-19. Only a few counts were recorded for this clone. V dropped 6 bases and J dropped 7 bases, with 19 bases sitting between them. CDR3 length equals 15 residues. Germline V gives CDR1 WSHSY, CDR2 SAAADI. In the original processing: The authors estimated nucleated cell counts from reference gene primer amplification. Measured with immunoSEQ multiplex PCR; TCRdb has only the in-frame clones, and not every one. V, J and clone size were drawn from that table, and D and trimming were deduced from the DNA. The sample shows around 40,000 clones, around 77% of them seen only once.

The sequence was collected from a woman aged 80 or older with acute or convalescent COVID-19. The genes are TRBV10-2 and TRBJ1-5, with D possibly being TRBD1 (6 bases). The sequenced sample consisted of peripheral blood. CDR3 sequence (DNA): TGCGCCAGCAGACCCGGGGGGCAGGGTGAGCAGCCCCAGCATTTT. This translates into CASRPGGQGEQPQHF.